The 23 T cell receptor beta chains below were found in one sample sequenced in a study of blood T cell repertoires in COVID-19. Sequencing was performed with immunoSEQ multiplex PCR; in TCRdb, only in-frame clones are kept and a portion is missing. The table lists about 75,000 clones, around 74% of them singletons. The specimen was peripheral blood. These receptors all come from a woman older than 75 with active or convalescent COVID-19.

V gene TRBV2 combines with J gene TRBJ1-2; a possible D gene is TRBD1 (5 bases). CDR3 length: 15 amino acids. V lost 6 bases and J lost 5, with 19 bases in between. Germline loops: CDR1 SNHLY, CDR2 FYNNEI. The chain's CDR3 is CASSQQQGWAYGYTF. Written as DNA, the CDR3 is TGTGCCAGCAGCCAGCAGCAGGGTTGGGCGTATGGCTACACCTTC.

V usage is TRBV5-6 and J usage is TRBJ2-1; 7 positions match TRBD1. CDR3 length: 14 amino acids. Losses at the gene ends were 3 bases for V and 3 bases for J; bases not matched to a gene: 3. Per germline, CDR1 SGHDT and CDR2 YYEEEE. This CDR3 reads CASSSTGDYNEQFF. CDR3 coding DNA: TGTGCCAGCAGCTCAACAGGGGACTACAATGAGCAGTTCTTC.

The chain joins TRBV27 to TRBJ2-5; 13 nucleotides line up with TRBD2. Germline V gives CDR1 MNHEY, CDR2 SMNVEV (reference sequence). The trim removed 3 bases at V and 5 bases at J, leaving 3 bases unmatched. There are 15 residues in the CDR3. The CDR3 protein is CASSFRTSGSETQYF. The DNA of the CDR3 is TGTGCCAGCAGTTTTAGGACTAGCGGGAGCGAGACCCAGTACTTC.

The chain uses TRBV6-1 and TRBJ2-7; D may be TRBD1 (5 bases). CDR3 size: 14 residues. Per germline, CDR1 MNHNS and CDR2 SASEGT. V was pared by 2 bases and J by 1 base, with 9 bases between. CDR3 sequence reads: CASSEKGLSYEQYF. In nucleotides, the CDR3 is TGTGCCAGCAGTGAAAAGGGGCTTTCCTACGAGCAGTACTTC.

The J gene is TRBJ2-2, the V gene TRBV19; maybe TRBD2 (6 bases). This CDR3 contains 15 residues. CDR1 is LNHDA, CDR2 SQIVND, per germline (reference sequence). V was shortened by 2 bases and J by 4 bases, with 11 bases between the two germline ends. CDR3 in DNA: TGTGCCAGTAGTATATGGAGGGGAGGCACCGGGGAGCTGTTTTTT. Encoded protein: CASSIWRGGTGELFF. The full variable domain, with the rest looked up from reference TRBV19 and TRBJ2-2, is DGGITQSPKYLFRKEGQNVTLSCEQNLNHDAMYWYRQDPGQGLRLIYYSQIVNDFQKGDIAEGYSVSREKKESFPLTVTSAQKNPTAFYLCASSIWRGGTGELFFGEGSRLTVL.

The chain uses TRBV6-1 and TRBJ1-2, with 7 bases lining up with TRBD1. There are 13 residues in the CDR3. After removal of 1 base from V and 7 bases from J, the junction contained 3 bases not matched to a gene. Germline CDR1 and CDR2: MNHNS and SASEGT. In DNA, the CDR3 is TGTGCCAGCAGTGAAGTTCAGGGGGGTGGCTACACCTTC. Its translation is CASSEVQGGGYTF.

This sequence joins TRBV7-9 and TRBJ1-5; 8 bases fit TRBD1. The V gene end was trimmed by 0 bases and the J gene end by 0 bases; junction bases not matched to a gene: 7. Germline lookup yields CDR1 SEHNR and CDR2 FQNEAQ (reference sequence). The length of the CDR3 is 18 residues. For the CDR3, the DNA is TGTGCCAGCAGCTTAGCACCTAACAGGGGGTATAGCAATCAGCCCCAGCATTTT. Protein sequence: CASSLAPNRGYSNQPQHF.

J is TRBJ2-1 and V is TRBV28, with D possibly matching TRBD2 (6 bases). Germline V gene lookup returns CDR1 MDHEN and CDR2 SYDVKM. The V gene lost 8 bases and the J gene lost 3 bases, with 11 bases spanning the gap. The CDR3 extends over 13 amino acids. CDR3 sequence (DNA): TGTGCCAGCGATAAGACTAGCTACAATGAGCAGTTCTTC. It translates to CASDKTSYNEQFF. Full variable domain (remainder filled in from reference TRBV28 and TRBJ2-1): DVKVTQSSRYLVKRTGEKVFLECVQDMDHENMFWYRQDPGLGLRLIYFSYDVKMKEKGDIPEGYSVSREKKERFSLILESASTNQTSMYLCASDKTSYNEQFFGPGTRLTVL.

The chain joins TRBV6-4 to TRBJ2-1; possible D gene TRBD2, 7 bases. This CDR3 has 14 amino acids. CDR1 MRHNA and CDR2 SNTAGT come from the germline V gene. Trimming removed 6 bases at V and 8 bases at J, with 17 bases between. The CDR3: CASSPRRGADEQFF. CDR3 in DNA: TGTGCCAGCAGCCCCCGCCGGGGGGCCGATGAGCAGTTCTTC.

V is TRBV29-1 and J is TRBJ2-7; 9 bases agree with TRBD2. Germline V gives CDR1 SQVTM, CDR2 ANQGSEA. The ends lost 3 bases at V and 6 bases at J; junction bases unmatched: 6. This CDR3 is built from 13 residues. CDR3 nucleotides: TGCAGCGTTGATATAGCGGGAGTGAGCGAGCAGTACTTC. Encoded protein: CSVDIAGVSEQYF.

This clone was recorded a few times. The V and J genes are TRBV4-3 and TRBJ2-4, with 9 nucleotides matching TRBD1. This CDR3 is 17 amino acids long. The germline V gene has CDR1 LGHNA and CDR2 YSLEER. V shed 2 bases, J shed 6 bases, and the junction held 11 bases outside the gene matches. Here the CDR3 DNA reads TGCGCCAGCAGCCAAACACTCACAGGGGGCGGCGGAAACATTCAGTACTTC. It translates to CASSQTLTGGGGNIQYF.

The J gene is TRBJ1-5, the V gene TRBV5-8; 7 bases agree with TRBD1. V shed 3 bases, J shed 4 bases, and the junction held 7 bases outside the gene matches. The germline V gene encodes CDR1 SGHTS and CDR2 YDEGEE. The CDR3 totals 15 residues. The CDR3 nucleotides are TGTGCCAGCAGCTCCCGACAGGGTCAAAATCAGCCCCAGCATTTT. Its translation is CASSSRQGQNQPQHF.

This chain links TRBV12-3 or TRBV12-4 with TRBJ1-6; D gene unclear. CDR3 size: 12 residues. V was trimmed by 2 bases and J by 9 bases, leaving 5 bases between them. CDR3 region: CASSLYPSPLHF. CDR3 DNA sequence: TGTGCCAGCAGTTTATATCCTTCACCCCTCCACTTT.

This chain links TRBV28 with TRBJ2-1; D possibly corresponds to TRBD1 (6 bases). The germline CDR1 and CDR2 sequences are MDHEN and SYDVKM. Between the trimmed V and J ends, which lost 5 bases and 6 bases, there was a span of 26 bases. This CDR3 is 18 amino acids long. Here the CDR3 DNA reads TGTGCCAGCAGTCCCCTATCCGCGACAGGTAGCCTTTTCAATGAGCAGTTCTTC. This gives the protein CASSPLSATGSLFNEQFF.

V gene TRBV19 combines with J gene TRBJ2-1; 9 nucleotides line up with TRBD1. This CDR3 contains 15 residues. CDR1 is LNHDA, CDR2 SQIVND, per germline (reference sequence). Losses at the gene ends were 3 bases for V and 8 bases for J; bases not matched to a gene: 8. The CDR3 region has the DNA TGTGCCAGTAGTATCTCGGGACAGGGAGGGGATGAGCAGTTCTTC. Translated: CASSISGQGGDEQFF.

This clone showed up just once. V gene TRBV11-2 combines with J gene TRBJ2-7; 11 bases fit TRBD2. V dropped 3 bases and J dropped 3; count of bases not matched to a gene: 4. The CDR3 totals 15 residues. The germline V gene has CDR1 SGHAT and CDR2 FQNNGV. CDR3 loop: CASSFLLAGGYEQYF. The DNA of the CDR3 is TGTGCCAGCAGCTTTCTTCTAGCGGGGGGCTACGAGCAGTACTTC.

V gene TRBV30 combines with J gene TRBJ2-7; D is uncertain. CDR1 and CDR2 from the germline V gene are GTSNPN and SVGIG (reference sequence). V lost 0 bases and J 5 bases, leaving 11 bases between the germline ends. The CDR3 runs 13 residues. As DNA, the CDR3 is TGTGCCTGGAGTGTACTGAGATCGGACGAGCAGTACTTC. Protein product: CAWSVLRSDEQYF. Drawing the rest from reference TRBV30 and TRBJ2-7, the complete variable domain is SQTIHQWPATLVQPVGSPLSLECTVEGTSNPNLYWYRQAAGRGLQLLFYSVGIGQISSEVPQNLSASRPQDRQFILSSKKLLLSDSGFYLCAWSVLRSDEQYFGPGTRLTVT.

This sequence joins TRBV3-1 (or the pseudogene TRBV3-2) and TRBJ2-1; 7 nucleotides line up with TRBD2. Germline CDR1 reads LGHDT; CDR2 reads YNNKEL (reference sequence). The CDR3 loop spans 18 amino acids. V was pared by 0 bases and J by 11 bases, with 19 bases of the junction left unmatched. CDR3 sequence: CASSQDVASAGTTMKQFF. CDR3 sequence (DNA): TGTGCCAGCAGCCAAGATGTCGCCTCAGCGGGGACTACAATGAAGCAGTTCTTC.

This rearrangement joins TRBV29-1 to TRBJ1-2, with TRBD1 as a possible D gene (5 bases). The germline CDR1 and CDR2 sequences are SQVTM and ANQGSEA. CDR3 length equals 16 residues. Trimming removed 7 bases from V and 2 bases from J, with 23 bases in between. The CDR3 region is CSGYPVVLQGNYGYTF. Written as DNA, the CDR3 is TGCAGCGGATACCCTGTGGTACTTCAGGGCAACTATGGCTACACCTTC.

The chain couples TRBV10-2 to TRBJ1-2, with D uncertain. The germline V gene encodes CDR1 WSHSY and CDR2 SAAADI. CDR3 size: 15 residues. The germline V and J ends were trimmed by 0 bases and 8 bases, with 16 bases remaining between them. This chain's CDR3 is CASSESQVPPFGYTF. The CDR3, as DNA: TGCGCCAGCAGTGAGTCCCAGGTTCCGCCTTTCGGCTACACCTTC.

The gene calls are TRBV7-9 and TRBJ1-1, with 11 positions matching TRBD1. V dropped 5 bases and J dropped 10; count of bases not matched to a gene: 3. Germline V lookup: CDR1 SEHNR, CDR2 FQNEAQ (reference sequence). This CDR3 spans 12 amino acids. The DNA for the CDR3 is TGTGCCAGCAGCGGGACAGGGGGACTAGCTTTCTTT. This codes for CASSGTGGLAFF.

The chain is built from TRBV12-5 and TRBJ2-4; 10 bases line up with TRBD2. V lost 5 bases to trimming and J lost 6 bases; unmatched junction nucleotides: 4. The CDR3 has 14 residues. Per germline, CDR1 LGHNT and CDR2 FRNRAP. The CDR3 loop is CASGPSGGGNIQYF. CDR3 coding DNA: TGTGCTAGTGGTCCTAGCGGGGGAGGAAACATTCAGTACTTC.

The rearrangement joins TRBV28 to TRBJ1-2, with D possibly matching TRBD1 (5 bases). The CDR3 has 11 amino acids. Per the germline V gene, CDR1 is MDHEN and CDR2 is SYDVKM. V was trimmed by 7 bases and J by 8 bases, leaving 11 bases between them. The CDR3 loop reads CASTSDKGYTF. The CDR3 coding sequence is TGTGCCAGCACCTCGGACAAGGGCTACACCTTC.